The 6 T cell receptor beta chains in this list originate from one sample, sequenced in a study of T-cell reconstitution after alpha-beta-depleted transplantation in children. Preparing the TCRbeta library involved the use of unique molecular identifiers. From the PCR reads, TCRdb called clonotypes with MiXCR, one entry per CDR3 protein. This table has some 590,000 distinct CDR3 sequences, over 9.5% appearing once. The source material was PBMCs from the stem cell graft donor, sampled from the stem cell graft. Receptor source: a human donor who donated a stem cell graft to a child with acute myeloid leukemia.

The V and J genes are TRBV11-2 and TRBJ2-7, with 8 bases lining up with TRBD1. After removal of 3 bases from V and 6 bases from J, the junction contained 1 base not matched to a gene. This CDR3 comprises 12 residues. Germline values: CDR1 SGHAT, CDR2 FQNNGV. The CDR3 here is CASSFDRGEQYF. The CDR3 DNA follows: TGTGCCAGCAGCTTCGACAGGGGCGAGCAGTACTTC.

The CDR3 loop is CASSFGTGERQPQHF. CDR3 nucleotides: TGTGCCAGCAGCTTTGGAACAGGGGAGAGGCAGCCCCAGCATTTT. This chain connects TRBV9 to TRBJ1-5; 7 positions match TRBD1. CDR1 SGDLS and CDR2 YYNGEE come from the germline V gene. With 4 bases clipped from V and 7 bases from J, the junction kept 11 bases outside the gene matches. This CDR3 is 15 amino acids long.

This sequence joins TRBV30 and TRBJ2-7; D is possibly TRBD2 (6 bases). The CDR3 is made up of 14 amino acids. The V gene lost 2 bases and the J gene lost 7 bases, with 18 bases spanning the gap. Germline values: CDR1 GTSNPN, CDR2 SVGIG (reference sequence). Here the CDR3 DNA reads TGTGCCTGGAGTCCCTCGCCCGGGAGAAGAGAGCAGTACTTC. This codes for CAWSPSPGRREQYF.

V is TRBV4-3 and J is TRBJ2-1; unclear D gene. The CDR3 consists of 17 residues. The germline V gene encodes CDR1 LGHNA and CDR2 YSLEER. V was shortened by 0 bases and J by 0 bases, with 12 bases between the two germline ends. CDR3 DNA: TGCGCCAGCAGCCAAGATTTGGGCCGGAGCTCCTACAATGAGCAGTTCTTC. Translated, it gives CASSQDLGRSSYNEQFF.

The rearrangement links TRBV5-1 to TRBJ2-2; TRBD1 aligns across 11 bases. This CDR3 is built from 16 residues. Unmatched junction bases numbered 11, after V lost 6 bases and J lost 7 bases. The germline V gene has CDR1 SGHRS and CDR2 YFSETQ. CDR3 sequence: CASTAGQGAIDGELFF. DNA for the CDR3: TGCGCCAGCACCGCCGGACAGGGGGCGATTGACGGGGAGCTGTTTTTT. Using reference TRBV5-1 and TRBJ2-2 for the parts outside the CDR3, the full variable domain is KAGVTQTPRYLIKTRGQQVTLSCSPISGHRSVSWYQQTPGQGLQFLFEYFSETQRNKGNFPGRFSGRQFSNSRSEMNVSTLELGDSALYLCASTAGQGAIDGELFFGEGSRLTVL.

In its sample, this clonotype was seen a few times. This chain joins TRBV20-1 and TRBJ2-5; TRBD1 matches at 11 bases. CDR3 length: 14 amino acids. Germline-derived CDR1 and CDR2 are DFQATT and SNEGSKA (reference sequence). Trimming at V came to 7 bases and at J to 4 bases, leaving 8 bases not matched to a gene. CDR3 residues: CSVSRGQGAETQYF. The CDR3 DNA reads TGCAGTGTCTCGAGAGGACAGGGGGCAGAGACCCAGTACTTC.